The T cell receptor beta chain under discussion was sequenced for a study of CD8 T cells in ankylosing spondylitis. General observations from the study: Ankylosing spondylitis blood appeared to be characterized by a TCR beta motif of several highly homologous variants. Earlier studies detected some motif variants in reactive arthritis synovial fluid and blood. It was reported that disease-linked clones were significantly enriched in matched ankylosing spondylitis synovial fluid. The authors found the disease-linked clones to be CD8+ and relatively rare in peripheral blood.

With molecular barcodes, quantitative 5'-RACE was used to make the TCR beta libraries. TCRdb re-called the 5' RACE reads with MiXCR, one entry per CDR3 protein. This table holds a few hundred thousand distinct CDR3 sequences, 9.5% to 15% found once. As concerns this clonotype: What it binds is not known.

From germline, CDR1 is SGHTA and CDR2 FQGNSA. This CDR3 has 14 amino acids. V dropped 3 bases and J dropped 5 bases, with 13 bases sitting between them. The sample comprised blood, either unsorted or a sorted T cell fraction (not recorded which). The clonotype originates from a male donor with ankylosing spondylitis. J is TRBJ2-5 and V is TRBV7-2, with D possibly matching TRBD1 (6 bases). Written as DNA, the CDR3 is TGTGCCAGCAGCTTTGCAGGGGTATCGGAGACCCAGTACTTC. It codes for CASSFAGVSETQYF.